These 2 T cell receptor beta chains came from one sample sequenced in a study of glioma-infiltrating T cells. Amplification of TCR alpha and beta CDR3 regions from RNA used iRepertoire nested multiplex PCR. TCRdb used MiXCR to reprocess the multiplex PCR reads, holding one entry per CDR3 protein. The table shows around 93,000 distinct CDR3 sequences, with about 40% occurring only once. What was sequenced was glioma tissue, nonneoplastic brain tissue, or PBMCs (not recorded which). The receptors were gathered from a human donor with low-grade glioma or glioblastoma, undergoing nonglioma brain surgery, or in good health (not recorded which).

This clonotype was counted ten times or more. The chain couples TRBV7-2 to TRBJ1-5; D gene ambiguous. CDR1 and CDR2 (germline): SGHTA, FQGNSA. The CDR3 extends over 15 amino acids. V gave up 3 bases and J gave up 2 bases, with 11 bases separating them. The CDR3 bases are TGTGCCAGCAGCTTCCGGGGTGGGGGCAATCAGCCCCAGCATTTT. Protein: CASSFRGGGNQPQHF. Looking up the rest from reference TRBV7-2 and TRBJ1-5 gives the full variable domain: GAGVSQSPSNKVTEKGKDVELRCDPISGHTALYWYRQSLGQGLEFLIYFQGNSAPDKSGLPSDRFSAERTGGSVSTLTIQRTQQEDSAVYLCASSFRGGGNQPQHFGDGTRLSIL.

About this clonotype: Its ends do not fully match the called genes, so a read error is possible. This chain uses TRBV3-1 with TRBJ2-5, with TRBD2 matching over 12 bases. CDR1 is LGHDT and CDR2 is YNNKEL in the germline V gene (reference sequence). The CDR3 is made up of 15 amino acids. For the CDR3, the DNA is TGTGCCTGCAGAGATCTAGCGGGGGGGAGAGGGACCCAGTACTTC. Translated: CACRDLAGGRGTQYF.